This TCR beta chain was observed in a study of shared clonotypes between healthy human individuals. Findings and caveats of the study: Naive CD4 clonotypes were shared across several donors at 4.5% to 6%.

Recent acute infections and vaccinations were absent in the healthy HIV-negative adult donors. Donors comprised only Caucasian adults living in Nashville, Tennessee. Of note for this clone: Its specificity is not known.

Replicate PCRs for sorted subsets used around 200 ng DNA; this equaled about 30,000 T cell genomes. Here immunoSEQ multiplex PCR was the method, and the copy in TCRdb shows in-frame clones only, minus some. The profile covers 300,000 to 400,000 clones, with around nine tenths appearing a single time and 15% to 20% taken by the ten largest. CDR1 MNHNS and CDR2 SASEGT come from the germline V gene. V dropped 8 bases and J dropped 4; count of bases not matched to a gene: 8. The CDR3 spans 13 residues. Source material: memory CD8+ T cells sorted from blood. Documented subset: CD45RO+ cells pooled with CCR7-negative TemRA cells. This sequence originates from a man younger than 35 in good health. V is TRBV6-1 and J is TRBJ2-7; 7 nucleotides align to TRBD2. CDR3: CASRLAWAYEQYF. The CDR3, as DNA: TGTGCCAGCCGACTAGCTTGGGCTTACGAGCAGTACTTC.